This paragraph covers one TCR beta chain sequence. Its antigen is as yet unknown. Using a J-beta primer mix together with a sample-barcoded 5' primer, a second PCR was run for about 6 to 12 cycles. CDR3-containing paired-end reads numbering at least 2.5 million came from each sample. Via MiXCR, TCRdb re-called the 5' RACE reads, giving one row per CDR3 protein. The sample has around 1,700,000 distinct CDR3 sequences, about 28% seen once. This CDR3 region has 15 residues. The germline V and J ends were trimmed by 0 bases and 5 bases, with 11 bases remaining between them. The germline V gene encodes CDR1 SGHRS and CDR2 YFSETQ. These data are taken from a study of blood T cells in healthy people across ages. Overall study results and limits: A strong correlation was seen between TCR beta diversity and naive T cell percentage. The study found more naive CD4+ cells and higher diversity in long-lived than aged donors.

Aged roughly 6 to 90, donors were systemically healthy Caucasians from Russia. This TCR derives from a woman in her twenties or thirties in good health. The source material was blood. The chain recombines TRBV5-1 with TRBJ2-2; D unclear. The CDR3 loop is CASSLADGVTGELFF. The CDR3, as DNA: TGCGCCAGCAGCTTGGCAGACGGTGTAACCGGGGAGCTGTTTTTT. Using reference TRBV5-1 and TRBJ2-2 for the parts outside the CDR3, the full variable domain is KAGVTQTPRYLIKTRGQQVTLSCSPISGHRSVSWYQQTPGQGLQFLFEYFSETQRNKGNFPGRFSGRQFSNSRSEMNVSTLELGDSALYLCASSLADGVTGELFFGEGSRLTVL.